This T cell receptor beta chain was recorded in a study of cytomegalovirus exposure and HLA in healthy donors. About the study: There were around 100 million unique TCR beta sequences, drawn from approximately 190 million T cells, in an earlier analysis.

On this clone itself: Antigen unknown.

Study-wide results and limits: Certain indistinguishable V segments, among them TRBV6-2 and TRBV6-3, were excluded.

Vbeta (60) and Jbeta (13) primers were used in the PCR. Profiling relied on immunoSEQ multiplex PCR, and the TCRdb table lists in-frame clones only, not all of them. The sample has 200,000 to 250,000 clones; around 88% are singletons. Regarding donors, all were healthy bone marrow donors. In germline, CDR1 is LGHNA, CDR2 YSLEER. V gave up 1 base and J gave up 5 bases; unmatched junction bases: 4. The CDR3 length is 14 residues. V and J are TRBV4-3 and TRBJ1-1; 7 nucleotides agree with TRBD1. The TCR sequence derives from a woman younger than 35 in good health and CMV-seronegative. The specimen sequenced was PBMCs. Here the CDR3 reads CASSQGLRGTEAFF. CDR3 DNA sequence: TGCGCCAGCAGCCAAGGACTCAGGGGGACTGAAGCTTTCTTT.